This T cell receptor (beta chain) was sequenced for a study of T cell changes during pregnancy in multiple sclerosis. The CDR3 totals 16 residues. V lost 9 bases to trimming and J lost 5 bases, with 22 bases between them. Method: immunoSEQ multiplex PCR; TCRdb's copy keeps in-frame clones and lacks some. The table lists 30,000 to 50,000 clones, over 75% of them singletons, with around 0.5% in the top ten. The V and J genes are TRBV23-1 and TRBJ1-4, with a weak D call TRBD1 (5 bases). TRBV23-1 is noted as an ORF with a role that remains uncertain. Sequencing used CD4+ T cells from peripheral blood mononuclear cells, obtained in the first trimester of pregnancy. The sequence was obtained from a female donor in good health, enrolled as a control in a pregnancy study. The CDR3 DNA reads as TGCGCCAGTTGGGGCGCGGGGGGTGGAGAAAATGAAAAACTGTTTTTT. Its translation is CASWGAGGGENEKLFF.